This TCR beta chain stems from a study of cytomegalovirus exposure and HLA in healthy donors. Study-level findings and limits: Investigators reported some 150 TCR beta chains as tied to cytomegalovirus. Across all donors, roughly uniform sequencing depth was an assumption of the presence/absence analyses. As immune exposure information, only CMV serostatus was available. Some highly shared sequence variants likely arose as a pipeline artifact.

The CDR3 has 14 residues. In germline, CDR1 is SGHRS, CDR2 YFSETQ. V gave up 3 bases and J gave up 7 bases; unmatched junction bases: 4. Vbeta (60) and Jbeta (13) primers were used in the PCR. TCRdb's table, derived via immunoSEQ multiplex PCR, lists solely in-frame clones and lacks some. The table shows some 110,000 clones, with under 85% occurring only once. As regards this clone: The antigen is undetermined.

This sequence joins TRBV5-1 and TRBJ1-6; 7 nucleotides match TRBD1. The TCR comes from a man aged 25 to 45 in good health and CMV-seropositive. The sequencing sample was made of PBMCs. CDR3 DNA: TGCGCCAGCAGCTCGGACAGGCAAAATTCACCCCTCCACTTT. It is translated as CASSSDRQNSPLHF.